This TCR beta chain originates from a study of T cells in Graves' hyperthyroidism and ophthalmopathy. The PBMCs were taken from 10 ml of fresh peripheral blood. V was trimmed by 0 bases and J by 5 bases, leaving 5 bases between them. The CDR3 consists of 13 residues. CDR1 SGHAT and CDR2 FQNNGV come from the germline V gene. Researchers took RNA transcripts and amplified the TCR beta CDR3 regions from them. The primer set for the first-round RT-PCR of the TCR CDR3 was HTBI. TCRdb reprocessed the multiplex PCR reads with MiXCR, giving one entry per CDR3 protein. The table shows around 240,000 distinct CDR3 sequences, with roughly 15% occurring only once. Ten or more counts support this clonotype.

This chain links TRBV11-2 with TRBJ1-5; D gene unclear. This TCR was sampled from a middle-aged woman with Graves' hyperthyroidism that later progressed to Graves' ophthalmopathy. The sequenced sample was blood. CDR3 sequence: CASSLDVDQPQHF. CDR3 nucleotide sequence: TGTGCCAGCAGCTTAGATGTTGATCAGCCCCAGCATTTT.